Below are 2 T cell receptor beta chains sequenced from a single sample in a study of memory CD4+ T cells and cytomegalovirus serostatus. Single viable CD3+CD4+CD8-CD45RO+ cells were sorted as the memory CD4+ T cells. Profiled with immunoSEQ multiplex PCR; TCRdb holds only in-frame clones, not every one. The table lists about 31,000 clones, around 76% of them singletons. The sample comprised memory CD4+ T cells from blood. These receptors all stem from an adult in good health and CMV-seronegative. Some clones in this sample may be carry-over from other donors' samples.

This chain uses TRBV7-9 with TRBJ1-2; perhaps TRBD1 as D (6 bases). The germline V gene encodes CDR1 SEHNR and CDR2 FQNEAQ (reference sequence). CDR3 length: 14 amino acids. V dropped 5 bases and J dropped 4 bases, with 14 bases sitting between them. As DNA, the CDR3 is TGTGCCAGCAGCAGACAGGAGGAGGGCTATGGCTACACCTTC. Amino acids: CASSRQEEGYGYTF.

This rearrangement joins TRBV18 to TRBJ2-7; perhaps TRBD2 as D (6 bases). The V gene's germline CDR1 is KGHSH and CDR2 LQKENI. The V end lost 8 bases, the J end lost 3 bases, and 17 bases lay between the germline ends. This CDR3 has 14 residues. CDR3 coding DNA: TGTGCCAGCCGATCCGGAGGGTCGGGCTACGAGCAGTACTTC. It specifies CASRSGGSGYEQYF.